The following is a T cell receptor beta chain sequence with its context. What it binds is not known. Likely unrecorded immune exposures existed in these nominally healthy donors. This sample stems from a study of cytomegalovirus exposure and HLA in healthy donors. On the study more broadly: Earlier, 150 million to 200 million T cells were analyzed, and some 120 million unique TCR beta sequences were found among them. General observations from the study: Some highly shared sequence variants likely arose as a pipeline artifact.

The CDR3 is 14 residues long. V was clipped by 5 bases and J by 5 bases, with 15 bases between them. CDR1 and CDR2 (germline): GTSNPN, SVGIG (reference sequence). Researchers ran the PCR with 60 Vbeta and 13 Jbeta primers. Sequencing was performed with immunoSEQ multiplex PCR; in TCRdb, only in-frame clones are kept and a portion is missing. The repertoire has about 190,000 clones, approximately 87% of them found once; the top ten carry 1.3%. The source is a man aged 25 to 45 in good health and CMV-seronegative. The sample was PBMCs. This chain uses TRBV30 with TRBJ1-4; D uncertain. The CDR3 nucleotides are TGTGCCTGGGCCCGCGGCGCGGGGAATGAAAAACTGTTTTTT. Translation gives CAWARGAGNEKLFF. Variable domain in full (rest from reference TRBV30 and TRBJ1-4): SQTIHQWPATLVQPVGSPLSLECTVEGTSNPNLYWYRQAAGRGLQLLFYSVGIGQISSEVPQNLSASRPQDRQFILSSKKLLLSDSGFYLCAWARGAGNEKLFFGSGTQLSVL.